A single sample is the source of the 5 T cell receptor beta chains below, sequenced in a study of blood T cell repertoires in COVID-19. Generated by immunoSEQ multiplex PCR, the TCRdb table keeps only in-frame clones and is missing some. This sample yields around 300,000 clones, of which about 86% are seen a single time; 2.1% belongs to the top ten. The sequencing sample was made of peripheral blood. The receptor set was obtained from a woman in her twenties or thirties who had recovered from COVID-19.

Comments on this clone: Relative to the germline gene, one junction end is altered; a read error may explain this. The V and J genes are TRBV10-2 and TRBJ2-3; 9 bases are shared with TRBD2. The V gene's germline CDR1 is WSHSY and CDR2 SAAADI. CDR3 length: 12 residues. CDR3: CASSEGAGGPHF. CDR3 sequence (DNA): TGCGCCAGCAGTGAAGGGGCGGGGGGGCCACATTTT.

V and J are TRBV13 and TRBJ2-5; 14 bases fit TRBD2. CDR1 is PRHDT, CDR2 FYEKMQ, per germline (reference sequence). CDR3 size: 19 residues. Losses at the gene ends were 5 bases for V and 1 base for J; bases not matched to a gene: 12. The CDR3 DNA follows: TGTGCCAGCAGCCTAAGACGACTAGCGGGGGGGCCTGGCCAAGAGACCCAGTACTTC. Translation gives CASSLRRLAGGPGQETQYF.

The chain has TRBV6-2 or TRBV6-3 and TRBJ2-7; 8 positions agree with TRBD1. Unmatched junction bases numbered 1, after V lost 4 bases and J lost 5 bases. CDR1 is MNHEY and CDR2 is SVGEGT in the germline V gene. This CDR3 contains 12 residues. The CDR3 nucleotides read TGTGCCAGCAGTTGGGGACAGGACGAGCAGTACTTC. Its translation: CASSWGQDEQYF.

The sample holds one count of this clone. This chain joins TRBV19 and TRBJ2-2, with D possibly TRBD2 on 5 matching bases. The V end lost 8 bases, the J end lost 4 bases, and 8 bases lay between the germline ends. The V gene's germline CDR1 is LNHDA and CDR2 SQIVND (reference sequence). The CDR3 loop spans 12 amino acids. The CDR3 DNA reads TGTGCCAGTGGACTGTTCACCGGGGAGCTGTTTTTT. Its protein product is CASGLFTGELFF.

The chain links TRBV12-3 or TRBV12-4 to TRBJ2-1; no firm D call. The CDR3 spans 12 residues. The V end lost 1 base, the J end lost 6 bases, and 4 bases lay between the germline ends. The CDR3 is CASSLDINEQFF. Here the CDR3 DNA reads TGTGCCAGCAGTTTAGACATCAATGAGCAGTTCTTC.